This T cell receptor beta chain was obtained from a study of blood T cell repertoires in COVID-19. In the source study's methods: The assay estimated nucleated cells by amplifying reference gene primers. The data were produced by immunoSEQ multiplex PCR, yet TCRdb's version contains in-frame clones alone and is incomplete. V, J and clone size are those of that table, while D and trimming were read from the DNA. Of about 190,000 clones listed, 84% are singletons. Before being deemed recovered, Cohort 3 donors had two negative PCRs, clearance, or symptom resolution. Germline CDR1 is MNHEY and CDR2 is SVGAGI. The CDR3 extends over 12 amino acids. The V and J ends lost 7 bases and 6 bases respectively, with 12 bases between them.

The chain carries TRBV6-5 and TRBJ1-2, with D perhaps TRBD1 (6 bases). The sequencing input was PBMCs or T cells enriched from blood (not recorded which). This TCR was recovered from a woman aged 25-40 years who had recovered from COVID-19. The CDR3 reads CASKEGDNGYTF. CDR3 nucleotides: TGTGCCAGCAAAGAGGGGGACAATGGCTACACCTTC.